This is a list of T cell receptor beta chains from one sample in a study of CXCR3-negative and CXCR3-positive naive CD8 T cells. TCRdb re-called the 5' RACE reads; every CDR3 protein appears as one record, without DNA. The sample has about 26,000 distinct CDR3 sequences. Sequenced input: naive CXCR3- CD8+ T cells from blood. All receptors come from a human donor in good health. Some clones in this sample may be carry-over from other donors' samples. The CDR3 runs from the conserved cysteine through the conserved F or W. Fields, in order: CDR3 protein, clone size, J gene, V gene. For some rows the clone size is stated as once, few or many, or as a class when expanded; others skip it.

CDR3 protein: CASSSQAGDQPQHF; clone size: .; J gene: TRBJ1-5; V gene: TRBV7-9
CDR3 protein: CASSYLSPDLNQPQHF; clone size: .; J gene: TRBJ1-5; V gene: TRBV6-5
CDR3 protein: CSARAYSSYEQYF; clone size: .; J gene: TRBJ2-7; V gene: TRBV20-1
CDR3 protein: CSVDAGGLGNEQFF; clone size: .; J gene: TRBJ2-1; V gene: TRBV29-1
CDR3 protein: CASSQRGLGPESSGANVLTF; clone size: .; J gene: TRBJ2-6; V gene: TRBV4-3
CDR3 protein: CASSVRLAASYNEQFF; clone size: .; J gene: TRBJ2-1; V gene: TRBV4-3
CDR3 protein: CASTYDGASHQPQHF; clone size: .; J gene: TRBJ1-5; V gene: TRBV21-1
CDR3 protein: CASSFREGALYEQYF; clone size: .; J gene: TRBJ2-7; V gene: TRBV27
CDR3 protein: CASSSRAFLNTEAFF; clone size: .; J gene: TRBJ1-1; V gene: TRBV11-2
CDR3 protein: CSARAPSGVPPEQYF; clone size: .; J gene: TRBJ2-7; V gene: TRBV20-1
CDR3 protein: CASSRGNTEAFF; clone size: .; J gene: TRBJ1-1; V gene: TRBV28
CDR3 protein: CASSPLSGTYNEQFF; clone size: .; J gene: TRBJ2-1; V gene: TRBV6-5
CDR3 protein: CASSLGTVYEQYF; clone size: .; J gene: TRBJ2-7; V gene: TRBV4-2
CDR3 protein: CASIHGGGYNEQFF; clone size: .; J gene: TRBJ2-1; V gene: TRBV7-9
CDR3 protein: CASSYGPPQAYNEQFF; clone size: .; J gene: TRBJ2-1; V gene: TRBV6-6
CDR3 protein: CASLSVAAYSYEQYF; clone size: .; J gene: TRBJ2-7; V gene: TRBV28
CDR3 protein: CASSRGTGGANVLTF; clone size: .; J gene: TRBJ2-6; V gene: TRBV6-2/TRBV6-3
CDR3 protein: CASSLGGARTDTQYF; clone size: .; J gene: TRBJ2-3; V gene: TRBV7-6
CDR3 protein: CASSQVEVTGLNTEAFF; clone size: .; J gene: TRBJ1-1; V gene: TRBV3-1
CDR3 protein: CATSRASTDTQYF; clone size: .; J gene: TRBJ2-3; V gene: TRBV15
CDR3 protein: CSVVTLQETQYF; clone size: .; J gene: TRBJ2-5; V gene: TRBV29-1
CDR3 protein: CSVVGTTPSYEQYF; clone size: medium-sized; J gene: TRBJ2-7; V gene: TRBV29-1
CDR3 protein: CSVEVDRRRGTDTQYF; clone size: .; J gene: TRBJ2-3; V gene: TRBV29-1
CDR3 protein: CASSLISGTYEQYF; clone size: .; J gene: TRBJ2-7; V gene: TRBV5-1
CDR3 protein: CASRGGGYNEQFF; clone size: .; J gene: TRBJ2-1; V gene: TRBV7-3
CDR3 protein: CASSEWGREAFF; clone size: .; J gene: TRBJ1-1; V gene: TRBV25-1
CDR3 protein: CASSPLGGGEQFF; clone size: .; J gene: TRBJ2-1; V gene: TRBV18
CDR3 protein: CSARDLTGRHYGYTF; clone size: .; J gene: TRBJ1-2; V gene: TRBV20-1
CDR3 protein: CASRTGSYEQYF; clone size: .; J gene: TRBJ2-7; V gene: TRBV13
CDR3 protein: CASSFDKNTEAFF; clone size: .; J gene: TRBJ1-1; V gene: TRBV7-6
CDR3 protein: CSVVSGLGMEQFF; clone size: .; J gene: TRBJ2-1; V gene: TRBV29-1